This T cell receptor (beta chain) stems from a study of T cells in narcolepsy. The CDR3 totals 11 residues. With 4 bases removed from V and 6 bases from J, the gap between germline ends came to 7 bases. Germline V gene lookup returns CDR1 SGHDN and CDR2 FVKESK. Sequencing used immunoSEQ multiplex PCR; TCRdb keeps in-frame clones, though not all of them. The sample consists of 20,000 to 25,000 clones, about four fifths of them appearing once. The sequence was collected from a human donor with narcolepsy. Input material: CD45RA- memory CD4+ T cells from PBMCs. This chain uses TRBV14 with TRBJ2-7; no reliable D call. Written as DNA, the CDR3 is TGTGCCAGCAGCCTAGCAGCCGAGCAGTACTTC. It encodes CASSLAAEQYF.